Presented here are 30 T cell receptor beta chains from one specimen sequenced in a study of metastatic and nonmetastatic thyroid tumors (dated by TCRdb to 2020 to 2022). None of the patients had been given any treatment before thyroid surgery. Library preparation employed PCR. The run used an Illumina HiSeq 4000. TCRdb itself trimmed the public reads at Q25 with fastp, ran MiXCR and retained productive beta chains. The sample table holds around 64,000 clones, of which 4% to 4.5% were seen once. 20% to 25% of the sample is taken by the ten largest. The sequencing sample was made of blood. These receptors were obtained from a female donor with papillary thyroid cancer or a benign thyroid nodule (not recorded which). Some clones in this sample may be carry-over from other donors' samples.

V usage is TRBV20-1 and J usage is TRBJ2-7; no definite D call. V was shortened by 0 bases and J by 0 bases, with 9 bases between the two germline ends. Germline loops: CDR1 DFQATT, CDR2 SNEGSKA (reference sequence). The CDR3 loop spans 14 amino acids. The CDR3 bases are TGCAGTGCTAGAGATTGGTCCGGCTCCTACGAGCAGTACTTC. Its translation is CSARDWSGSYEQYF.

Comments on this clone: This may come from a read error, since a much larger clone is one base off. The rearrangement links TRBV7-9 to TRBJ2-2, with TRBD2 identical over 15 bases. After removal of 3 bases from V and 3 bases from J, the junction contained 5 bases not matched to a gene. This CDR3 is built from 18 residues. CDR1 is SEHNR and CDR2 is FQNEAQ in the germline V gene (reference sequence). As DNA, the CDR3 is TGTGCCAGCAGCTTCGGGACTAGCGGGAGGATGCACACCGGGGAGCTGTTTTTT. It is translated as CASSFGTSGRMHTGELFF.

Many counts were recorded for this clone. V usage is TRBV28 and J usage is TRBJ2-4; 9 bases map to TRBD2. The CDR3 is made up of 15 amino acids. V lost 5 bases and J lost 7; bases outside the gene matches: 9. CDR1 is MDHEN, CDR2 SYDVKM, per germline. The CDR3 DNA reads TGTGCCAGCAGTCCCCACAGCGGGAGGACGAACATTCAGTACTTC. This gives the protein CASSPHSGRTNIQYF.

A few counts support this clone. The chain recombines TRBV6-2 or TRBV6-3 with TRBJ2-7; tentatively, D is TRBD1 (6 bases). The CDR3 has 14 amino acids. Germline lookup yields CDR1 MNHEY and CDR2 SVGEGT. V was clipped by 5 bases and J by 5 bases, with 16 bases between them. Here the CDR3 reads CASSAGDTSHEQYF. The CDR3 DNA reads TGTGCCAGCAGTGCCGGGGACACATCTCACGAGCAGTACTTC.

This clone was counted many times. This chain uses TRBV3-1 with TRBJ2-7; perhaps TRBD1 as D (5 bases). This CDR3 is 13 amino acids long. V was shortened by 1 base and J by 3 bases, with 7 bases between the two germline ends. Germline assignment: CDR1 LGHDT and CDR2 YNNKEL (reference sequence). The CDR3 loop reads CASSQGRGYEQYF. The DNA for the CDR3 is TGTGCCAGCAGCCAAGGTAGGGGCTACGAGCAGTACTTC.

Of note for this clone: Relative to the germline gene, one junction end is altered; a read error may explain this. The CDR3 nucleotides read TGTGCCAGCAGCCTAACGAGGAACACCGGGGAGCTGTTCTTT. It codes for CASSLTRNTGELFF. The rearrangement joins TRBV12-3 or TRBV12-4 to TRBJ2-2; D may be TRBD2 (5 bases). CDR3 size: 14 residues.

Points on this clone: This could be a read error, since a much larger clone is one nucleotide away. This chain uses TRBV29-1 with TRBJ2-1; D gene uncertain. Germline V lookup: CDR1 SQVTM, CDR2 ANQGSEA. The CDR3 length is 11 residues. CDR3 region: CSARPYNEQLF. The CDR3 DNA reads TGCAGCGCTCGACCCTACAATGAGCAGTTATTC.

Comment on this clone: A read error may be the cause here, since a much bigger clone is one base away. The chain employs TRBV5-8 and TRBJ2-1; D uncertain. Germline CDR1 is SGHTS and CDR2 is YDEGEE. The CDR3 totals 13 residues. Trimming stripped 0 bases from V and 9 bases from J, with 10 bases between. The chain's CDR3 is CASSLANGFEQFF. As DNA, the CDR3 is TGTGCCAGCAGCTTGGCCAATGGTTTTGAGCAGTTCTTC.

The chain combines TRBV5-4 with TRBJ1-1; maybe TRBD1 (5 bases). The CDR3 is 14 amino acids. Trimming took 6 bases from V and 0 from J, leaving 12 bases between them. CDR1 SGHNT and CDR2 YYREEE come from the germline V gene (reference sequence). The CDR3 protein is CASNPGAMNTEAFF. The CDR3 nucleotides are TGTGCCAGCAACCCCGGGGCGATGAACACTGAAGCTTTCTTT.

The rearrangement joins TRBV19 to TRBJ1-1, with a tentative D call TRBD1 (6 bases). Trimming stripped 5 bases from V and 4 bases from J, with 11 bases between. The CDR3 covers 13 residues. Germline CDR1 LNHDA, CDR2 SQIVND (reference sequence). The CDR3 DNA follows: TGTGCCAGTAGTCGGGAGGGGGGCACTGAAGCTTTCTTT. As protein: CASSREGGTEAFF.

This clone came up many times. V is TRBV2 and J is TRBJ2-3; D may be TRBD1 (6 bases). CDR3 length equals 13 residues. V lost 6 bases and J 8 bases, leaving 15 bases between the germline ends. From germline, CDR1 is SNHLY and CDR2 FYNNEI. In nucleotides, the CDR3 is TGTGCCAGCAGACCCAGACAGGAAGGTACGCAGTATTTT. Its translation: CASRPRQEGTQYF.

This clone was detected ten times or more. This chain uses TRBV7-3 with TRBJ2-3; D is tentatively TRBD1 or TRBD2 (5 bases each). The germline V and J ends were trimmed by 5 bases and 5 bases, with 8 bases remaining between them. There are 12 residues in the CDR3. CDR1 SGHTA and CDR2 FQGTGA come from the germline V gene. CDR3 sequence (DNA): TGTGCCAGCAGCCGAGGGGTAGATACGCAGTATTTT. Its protein product is CASSRGVDTQYF.

This clone was counted at least ten times. The CDR3 region is CASSRAPHNEKLFF. Here the CDR3 DNA reads TGTGCCAGCAGCCGTGCCCCACATAATGAAAAACTGTTTTTT. The chain recombines TRBV28 with TRBJ1-4; D remains ambiguous. This CDR3 spans 14 amino acids. The V end lost 6 bases, the J end lost 4 bases, and 12 bases lay between the germline ends. Germline V gives CDR1 MDHEN, CDR2 SYDVKM.

This clone was seen at least ten times. The CDR3: CASRIFSRPYEQYF. For the CDR3, the DNA is TGCGCCAGCAGGATTTTTTCAAGGCCCTACGAGCAGTACTTC. This chain joins TRBV5-1 and TRBJ2-7; D call uncertain. This CDR3 has 14 amino acids. The germline CDR1 and CDR2 sequences are SGHRS and YFSETQ. V gave up 5 bases and J gave up 2 bases, with 14 bases separating them.

This clone appeared many times. A much larger clone lies a single base off, so this may be a read error. As DNA, the CDR3 is TGTGCCAGCAGCCTACGGCTAGCGGGCGGCACAGATACGCAGTATTTT. Its translation: CASSLRLAGGTDTQYF. The chain links TRBV6-1 to TRBJ2-3, with TRBD2 matching over 8 bases. This CDR3 spans 16 amino acids. V was clipped by 6 bases and J by 1 base; unmatched bases: 9. From germline, CDR1 is MNHNS and CDR2 SASEGT.

This clone occurred a few times. The junction departs from the called germline gene at one end, perhaps through a read error. The V and J genes are TRBV5-1 and TRBJ2-7; D remains ambiguous. CDR1 SGHRS and CDR2 YFSETQ come from the germline V gene. This CDR3 is 13 amino acids long. The CDR3 DNA is TGCGCCAGCAGCTTTGGCAGCTCCTATGAGCAGTACTTC. Its translation: CASSFGSSYEQYF.

The sample holds many counts of this clone. The chain carries TRBV2 and TRBJ2-7; either TRBD1 or TRBD2 may supply D (6 bases each). Germline values: CDR1 SNHLY, CDR2 FYNNEI. CDR3 length equals 15 residues. V shed 8 bases and J shed 7 bases, with 24 bases lying between them. The CDR3 spells CASSTRGLQRGEQYF. In DNA form, the CDR3 reads TGTGCCAGCTCCACTAGGGGACTCCAGAGGGGGGAGCAGTACTTC.

Notes on this clone: Given a much more abundant clone one base away, this may be a read error. The chain uses TRBV12-3 or TRBV12-4 and TRBJ2-5; 7 positions match TRBD1. Germline trimming cut 6 bases from V and 4 bases from J; bases unmatched to any gene: 8. The CDR3 covers 14 residues. CDR3 in DNA: TGTGCCAGCAGATGGGGAAAGGGGGCAGAGACCCAGTACTTC. As protein: CASRWGKGAETQYF.

This clone has more than one count but fewer than ten. Its ends do not fully match the called genes, so a read error is possible. The genes are TRBV28 and TRBJ2-7; 9 bases match TRBD2. The CDR3 length is 18 residues. From germline, CDR1 is MDHEN and CDR2 SYDVKM. The CDR3 DNA reads TGCGCCAGCAGACACGCCCGAAGTGGCGGGAGGGCCCCTTACGAGCAGTACTTC. Amino acid sequence: CASRHARSGGRAPYEQYF.

This clone was seen at least ten times. The V gene is TRBV12-3 or TRBV12-4, the J gene TRBJ2-1; TRBD2 aligns across 9 bases. After removal of 3 bases from V and 6 bases from J, the junction contained 6 bases not matched to a gene. The CDR3 length is 15 residues. The CDR3 protein is CASSFASGISNEQFF. For the CDR3, the DNA is TGTGCCAGCAGTTTCGCTAGCGGGATCTCCAATGAGCAGTTCTTC.

Many counts were recorded for this clone. This rearrangement joins TRBV2 to TRBJ2-5; 12 bases line up with TRBD2. Looked up from germline, CDR1 is SNHLY and CDR2 is FYNNEI. This CDR3 spans 16 amino acids. Losses at the gene ends were 5 bases for V and 3 bases for J; bases not matched to a gene: 7. The CDR3 DNA is TGTGCCAGCAGTTCTAGCGGGAGGGGACACAAAGAGACCCAGTACTTC. This gives the protein CASSSSGRGHKETQYF.

This clone was picked up a small number of times. This may come from a read error, since a much larger clone is one base off. The chain links TRBV20-1 to TRBJ1-4; a possible D gene is TRBD1 (5 bases). CDR1 DFQATT and CDR2 SNEGSKA come from the germline V gene (reference sequence). The CDR3 has 15 amino acids. CDR3 residues: CSARAPGFANEKLVF. For the CDR3, the DNA is TGCAGTGCTAGAGCCCCAGGGTTCGCTAATGAAAAACTGGTTTTT.

This clone was counted only a few times. The chain couples TRBV6-1 to TRBJ1-5; 10 bases fit TRBD1. V shed 0 bases and J 5 bases; nucleotides not matched to a gene: 4. CDR1 and CDR2 from the germline V gene are MNHNS and SASEGT. The CDR3 loop spans 16 amino acids. The DNA for the CDR3 is TGTGCCAGCAGTGAAGCGACAGGGGGCAGCCATCAGCCCCAGCATTTT. Its protein product is CASSEATGGSHQPQHF.

Many counts were recorded for this clone. The chain combines TRBV18 with TRBJ1-2; D is undetermined. The CDR3 has 14 residues. The germline V gene encodes CDR1 KGHSH and CDR2 LQKENI. V shed 7 bases and J shed 7 bases, with 19 bases lying between them. This CDR3 is CASFSPRSRGGYTF. CDR3 sequence (DNA): TGTGCCAGCTTTTCCCCACGGTCCCGGGGTGGCTACACCTTC.

This clone was counted only a few times. The junction and the germline gene differ at one end; a read error may be behind it. The V call is TRBV28, the J call TRBJ2-5, with a weak D call TRBD1 (5 bases). The CDR3 length is 13 residues. Germline V gene sequence: CDR1 MDHEN, CDR2 SYDVKM. CDR3 in amino acids: CASGLAGIETQYF. CDR3 DNA sequence: TGTGCCAGCGGTTTAGCAGGGATAGAAACCCAGTACTTC.

This clone has a count of ten or more. V and J are TRBV20-1 and TRBJ2-5, with D maybe TRBD2 (5 bases). The CDR3 has 14 residues. V lost 5 bases, J lost 2 bases, and 15 bases lay in between. Germline CDR1 is DFQATT and CDR2 is SNEGSKA (reference sequence). This CDR3 is CSAERTQIQETQYF. Here the CDR3 DNA reads TGCAGTGCTGAACGGACTCAAATTCAAGAGACCCAGTACTTC.

Turning to this clone: An end of the junction does not agree with germline; a read error may underlie this. V usage is TRBV12-3 or TRBV12-4 and J usage is TRBJ2-7; 7 bases agree with TRBD2. This CDR3 is built from 14 residues. CDR3 coding DNA: TGTGCCAGCAGTTTAACGGGCTGGGACTACGAGGAGTACTTC. It codes for CASSLTGWDYEEYF.

This clone has just a few counts. A much larger clone differs by one base, so this may be a read error. Lacking the conserved final phenylalanine or tryptophan, this CDR3 likely reflects a read error. The chain is built from TRBV29-1 and TRBJ2-3; no definite D call. Germline V CDR1 and CDR2: SQVTM, ANQGSEA. V was shortened by 5 bases and J by 3 bases, with 12 bases between the two germline ends. The length of the CDR3 is 13 residues. CDR3: CSVHQDVTDTQYY. For the CDR3, the DNA is TGCAGCGTTCACCAAGATGTGACAGATACGCAGTATTAT.

This clone appeared many times. The rearrangement links TRBV5-5 to TRBJ2-2, with 7 nucleotides matching TRBD2. This CDR3 spans 15 amino acids. Germline CDR1 SGHKS, CDR2 YYEKEE (reference sequence). Trimming at V came to 2 bases and at J to 2 bases, leaving 3 bases not matched to a gene. CDR3 in amino acids: CASSFGGGNTGELFF. CDR3 in DNA: TGTGCCAGCAGCTTTGGGGGGGGAAACACCGGGGAGCTGTTTTTT.

Many counts were recorded for this clone. This sequence joins TRBV7-3 and TRBJ2-1; 8 positions agree with TRBD2. After removal of 1 base from V and 1 base from J, the junction contained 0 bases not matched to a gene. The CDR3 extends over 15 amino acids. CDR1 SGHTA and CDR2 FQGTGA come from the germline V gene. The DNA of the CDR3 is TGTGCCAGCAGCTTAAGACTAGCGTCCTACAATGAGCAGTTCTTC. This sequence encodes CASSLRLASYNEQFF. The full variable domain, its missing parts supplied by reference TRBV7-3 and TRBJ2-1, is GAGVSQTPSNKVTEKGKYVELRCDPISGHTALYWYRQSLGQGPEFLIYFQGTGAADDSGLPNDRFFAVRPEGSVSTLKIQRTERGDSAVYLCASSLRLASYNEQFFGPGTRLTVL.